This is a list of T cell receptor beta chains from one sample in a study of T cell responses to AZD1222 COVID-19 vaccine. Profiling relied on immunoSEQ multiplex PCR, and the TCRdb table lists in-frame clones only, not all of them. The data show 120,000 to 150,000 clones, with around 88% seen just once and more than 13% held by the top ten. Sequenced material: peripheral blood, taken on day 0 of AZD1222 vaccination. The source of these receptors is an adult in good health. Both conserved end residues are trimmed from each CDR3. Each record gives: D gene, J gene, V gene, CDR3 protein. A D gene is named only where the DNA matches it firmly.

>NA|TRBJ2-7|TRBV7-2
ASSPGRIVGEQY
>TRBD1|TRBJ2-7|TRBV10-3
ASRTGGYEQY
>TRBD1|TRBJ2-3|TRBV29-1
SVGTGGTDTQY
>NA|TRBJ2-3|TRBV4-1
ASSQPRQERADTQY
>NA|TRBJ2-3|TRBV12-3/TRBV12-4
ASSFLFTDTQY
>NA|TRBJ1-6|TRBV5-6
ASSLAGLKSPLH
>NA|TRBJ1-1|TRBV10-2
ASSVRGATEAF
>TRBD1|TRBJ1-2|TRBV11-2
ASSLTGGIGYT
>NA|TRBJ1-5|TRBV6-5
ASSRSEGDQPQH
>NA|TRBJ2-7|TRBV28
ASQPGTAVGEQY
>TRBD2|TRBJ2-1|TRBV19
ASTNRLAGGSEQF
>NA|TRBJ2-7|TRBV4-1
ASSRGDEDSYEQY
>TRBD1|TRBJ1-4|TRBV19
ASSSTGNEKLF
>NA|TRBJ2-1|TRBV11-2
ASSLGPSEQF
>TRBD1|TRBJ2-1|TRBV6-5
ASSFYGQGKNEQF
>NA|TRBJ1-2|TRBV9
ASRDTPMGRPPT
>NA|TRBJ1-6|TRBV6-5
ASSYSEGVGDSPLH
>TRBD1|TRBJ1-1|TRBV19
ASSTDRDTEAF
>NA|TRBJ2-1|TRBV20-1
SASRRGSARNEQF
>TRBD1|TRBJ1-1|TRBV28
ASSPRTGRNTEAF
>TRBD2|TRBJ2-7|TRBV28
ASSPLPAGGESYEQY
>TRBD1|TRBJ2-1|TRBV5-8
ASSLRTGGLNEQF
>NA|TRBJ2-1|TRBV7-9
ASSLAPGYEQF